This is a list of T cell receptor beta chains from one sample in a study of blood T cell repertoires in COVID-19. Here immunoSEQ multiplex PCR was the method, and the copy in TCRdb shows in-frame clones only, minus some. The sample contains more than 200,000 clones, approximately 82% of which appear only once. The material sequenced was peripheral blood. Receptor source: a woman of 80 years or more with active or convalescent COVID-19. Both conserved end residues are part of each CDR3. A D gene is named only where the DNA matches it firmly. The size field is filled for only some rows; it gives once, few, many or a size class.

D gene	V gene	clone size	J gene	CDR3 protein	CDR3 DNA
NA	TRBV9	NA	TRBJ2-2	CASSSGTSWVTGELFF	TGTGCCAGCAGCTCAGGGACTTCTTGGGTTACCGGGGAGCTGTTTTTT
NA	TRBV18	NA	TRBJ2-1	CASSLNNEQFF	TGTGCCAGCTCACTCAACAATGAGCAGTTCTTC
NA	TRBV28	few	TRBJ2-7	CASSLGPQLMDEQYF	TGTGCCAGCAGTTTGGGCCCCCAGTTGATGGACGAGCAGTACTTC
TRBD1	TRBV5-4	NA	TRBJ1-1	CASSHPTTGDSQAFF	TGTGCCAGCAGCCATCCAACGACAGGGGATAGTCAAGCTTTCTTT
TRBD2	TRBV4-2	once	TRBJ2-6	CASSPGLAGSFGANVLTF	TGTGCCAGCAGCCCCGGACTAGCGGGATCCTTCGGGGCCAACGTCCTGACTTTC
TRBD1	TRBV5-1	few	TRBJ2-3	CATRTGTTDTQYF	TGCGCCACCCGGACAGGGACCACAGATACGCAGTATTTT
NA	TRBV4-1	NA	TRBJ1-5	CASSQDREPWQPQHF	TGCGCCAGCAGCCAAGATCGGGAGCCCTGGCAGCCCCAGCATTTT
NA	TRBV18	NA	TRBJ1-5	CASSLPGGVGNQPQHF	TGTGCCAGCTCACTCCCGGGGGGGGTTGGCAATCAGCCCCAGCATTTT
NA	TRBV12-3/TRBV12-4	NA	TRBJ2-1	CASTEANYNEQFF	TGTGCCAGCACCGAGGCGAACTACAATGAGCAGTTCTTC
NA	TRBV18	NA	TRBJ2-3	CASSIGGGSTDTQYF	TGTGCCAGCTCTATAGGAGGCGGTAGCACAGATACGCAGTATTTT
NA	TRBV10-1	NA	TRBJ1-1	CASSANSAGTEAFF	TGCGCCAGCAGTGCTAATTCCGCGGGAACTGAAGCTTTCTTT
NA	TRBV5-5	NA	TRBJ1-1	CASSLQAVNTEAFF	TGTGCCAGCAGCTTGCAGGCCGTGAACACTGAAGCTTTCTTT
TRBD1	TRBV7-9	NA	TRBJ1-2	CASSFTDRNGYTF	TGTGCCAGCAGCTTTACGGACAGGAATGGCTACACCTTC
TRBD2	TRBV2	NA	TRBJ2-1	CASSPRLAGGQGDEQFF	TGTGCCAGCAGTCCAAGGTTAGCGGGAGGCCAGGGCGATGAGCAGTTCTTC
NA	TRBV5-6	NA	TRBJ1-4	CASSLTGRSEKLFF	TGTGCCAGCAGCTTGACAGGGAGATCTGAAAAACTGTTTTTT
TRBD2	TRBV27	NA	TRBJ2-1	CASAGTSVYNEQFF	TGTGCCAGCGCCGGGACTAGCGTTTACAATGAGCAGTTCTTC
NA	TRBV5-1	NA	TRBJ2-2	CASSSIDTSNTGELFF	TGCGCCAGCAGCTCCATAGACACGTCGAACACCGGGGAGCTGTTTTTT
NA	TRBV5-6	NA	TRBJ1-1	CASSFIIDTEAFF	TGTGCCAGCAGCTTTATTATTGACACTGAAGCTTTCTTT
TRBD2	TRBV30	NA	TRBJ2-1	CAFTPGTRLVSQFF	TGTGCCTTCACTCCCGGGACTAGGCTTGTCTCGCAGTTCTTC
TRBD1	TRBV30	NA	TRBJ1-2	CAWSVLTGMSIYTF	TGTGCCTGGAGTGTACTGACAGGGATGTCAATCTACACCTTC
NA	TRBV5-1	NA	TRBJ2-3	CASSLGGGVGTDTQYF	TGCGCCAGCAGCTTGGGAGGGGGAGTCGGCACAGATACGCAGTATTTT
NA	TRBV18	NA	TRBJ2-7	CASSPGDNFYEQYF	TGTGCCAGCTCACCAGGCGACAATTTTTATGAGCAGTACTTC
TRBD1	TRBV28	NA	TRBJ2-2	CASRGQGANTGELFF	TGTGCCAGCAGGGGACAGGGGGCGAACACCGGGGAGCTGTTTTTT
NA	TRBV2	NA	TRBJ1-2	CASRRIQDRNYGYTF	TGTGCCAGCCGTAGAATACAGGACAGAAACTATGGCTACACCTTC
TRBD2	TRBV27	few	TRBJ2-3	CASRGGWNTQYF	TGTGCCAGCAGGGGGGGGTGGAATACGCAGTATTTT
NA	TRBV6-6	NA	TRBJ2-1	CASSAKTRLPNSGMIGNEQFF	TGTGCCAGCAGCGCTAAGACTAGACTCCCGAACTCCGGTATGATAGGCAATGAGCAGTTCTTC
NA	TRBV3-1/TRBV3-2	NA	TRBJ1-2	CASSQVRQGIYGYTF	TGTGCCAGCAGCCAAGTTCGCCAGGGCATTTATGGCTACACCTTC
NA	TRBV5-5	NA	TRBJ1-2	CASSWAMADGYTF	TGTGCCAGCAGCTGGGCCATGGCAGATGGCTACACCTTC
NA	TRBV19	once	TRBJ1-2	CASSPQGGLRNTF	TGTGCCAGTAGTCCCCAGGGAGGGCTTAGAAACACCTTC
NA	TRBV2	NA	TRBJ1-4	CASSLTEQGVTTNEKLFF	TGTGCCAGCAGCCTTACCGAACAGGGAGTAACAACTAATGAAAAACTGTTTTTT
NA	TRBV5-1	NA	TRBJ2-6	CASSLGAGAGANVLTF	TGCGCCAGCAGCTTGGGTGCAGGGGCTGGGGCCAACGTCCTGACTTTC
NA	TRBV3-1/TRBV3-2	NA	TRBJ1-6	CASSHREGYNSPLHF	TGTGCCAGCAGCCACAGGGAGGGATATAATTCACCCCTCCACTTT
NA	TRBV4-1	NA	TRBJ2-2	CASSQQAGSNTGELFF	TGCGCCAGCAGCCAACAGGCGGGCTCCAACACCGGGGAGCTGTTTTTT
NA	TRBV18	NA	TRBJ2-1	CASSPPSPRGDEQFF	TGTGCCAGCTCACCACCGTCCCCCAGGGGCGATGAGCAGTTCTTC
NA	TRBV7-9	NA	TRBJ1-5	CASSLNGGSLNQPQHF	TGTGCCAGCAGCTTAAATGGAGGCAGCCTCAATCAGCCCCAGCATTTT
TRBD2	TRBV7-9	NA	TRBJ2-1	CASNLISGLAIGEQFF	TGTGCCAGCAACTTAATATCGGGACTAGCAATTGGTGAGCAGTTCTTC
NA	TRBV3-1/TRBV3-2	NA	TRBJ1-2	CASSQAGTRGYTF	TGTGCCAGCAGCCAAGCTGGGACTCGAGGCTACACCTTC
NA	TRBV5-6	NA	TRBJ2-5	CASSFNSGDGQETQYF	TGTGCCAGCAGCTTTAATAGCGGAGATGGCCAAGAGACCCAGTACTTC
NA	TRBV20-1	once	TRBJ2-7	CSASGAGPNYEQYF	TGCAGTGCTAGTGGAGCAGGGCCAAACTACGAGCAGTACTTC
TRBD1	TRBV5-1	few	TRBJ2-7	CASSPATGATSYEQYF	TGCGCCAGCAGCCCCGCGACAGGGGCGACCTCCTACGAGCAGTACTTC
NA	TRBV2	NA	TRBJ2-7	CASSASSWEQYF	TGTGCCAGCAGTGCAAGCTCCTGGGAGCAGTACTTC
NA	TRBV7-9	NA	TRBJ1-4	CASSLLSGAEKLFF	TGTGCCAGCAGCTTATTATCGGGTGCTGAAAAACTGTTTTTT
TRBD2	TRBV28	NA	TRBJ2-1	CASSLSAGGMGNEQFF	TGTGCCAGCAGCCTATCAGCGGGGGGTATGGGCAATGAACAGTTCTTC
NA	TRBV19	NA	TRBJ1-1	CASSISAGVGSRAFF	TGTGCCAGTAGTATTTCGGCGGGGGTAGGCAGCCGGGCTTTCTTT
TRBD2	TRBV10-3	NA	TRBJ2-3	CAIGKGTSPGTDTQYF	TGTGCCATCGGAAAGGGGACTAGCCCGGGCACAGATACGCAGTATTTT
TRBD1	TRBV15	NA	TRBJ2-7	CATSRDPGTGYEQYF	TGTGCCACCAGCAGAGATCCCGGGACAGGGTACGAGCAGTACTTC
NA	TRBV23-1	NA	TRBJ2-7	CASRPREKEQYF	TGCGCCAGCAGGCCCCGGGAGAAAGAGCAGTACTTC
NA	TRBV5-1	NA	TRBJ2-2	CASSLEDISVLFF	TGCGCCAGCAGCTTGGAGGACATATCAGTGCTGTTTTTT